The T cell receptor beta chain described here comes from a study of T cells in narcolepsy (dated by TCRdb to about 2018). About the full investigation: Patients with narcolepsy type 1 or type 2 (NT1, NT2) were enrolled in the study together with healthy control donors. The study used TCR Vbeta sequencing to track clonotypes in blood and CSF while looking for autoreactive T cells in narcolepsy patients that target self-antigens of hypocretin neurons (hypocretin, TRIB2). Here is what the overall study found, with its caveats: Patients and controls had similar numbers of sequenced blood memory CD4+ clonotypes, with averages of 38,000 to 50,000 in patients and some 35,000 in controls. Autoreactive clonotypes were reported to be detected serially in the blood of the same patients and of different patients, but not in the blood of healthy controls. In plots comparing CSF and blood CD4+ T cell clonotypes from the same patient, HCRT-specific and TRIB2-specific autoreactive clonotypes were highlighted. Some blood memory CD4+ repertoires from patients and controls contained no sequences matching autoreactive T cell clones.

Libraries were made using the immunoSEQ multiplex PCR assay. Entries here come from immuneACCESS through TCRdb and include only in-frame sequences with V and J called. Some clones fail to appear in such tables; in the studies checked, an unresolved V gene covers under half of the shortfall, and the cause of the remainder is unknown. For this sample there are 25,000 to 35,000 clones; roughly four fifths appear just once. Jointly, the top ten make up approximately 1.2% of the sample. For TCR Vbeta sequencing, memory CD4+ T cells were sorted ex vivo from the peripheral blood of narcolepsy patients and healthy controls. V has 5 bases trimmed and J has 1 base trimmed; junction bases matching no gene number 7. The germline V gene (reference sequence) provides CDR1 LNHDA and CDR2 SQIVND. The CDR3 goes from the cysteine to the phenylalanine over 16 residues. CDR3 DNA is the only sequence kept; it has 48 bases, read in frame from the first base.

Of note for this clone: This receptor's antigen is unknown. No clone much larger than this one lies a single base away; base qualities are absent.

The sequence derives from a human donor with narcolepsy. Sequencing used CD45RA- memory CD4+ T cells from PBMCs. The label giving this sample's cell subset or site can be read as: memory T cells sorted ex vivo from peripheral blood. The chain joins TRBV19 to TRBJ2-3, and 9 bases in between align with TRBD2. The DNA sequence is TGTGCCAGTAGTTTTGGGACTAGCCCCGGCACAGATACGCAGTATTTT. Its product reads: CASSFGTSPGTDTQYF.